This T cell receptor beta chain was profiled in a study of T cell repertoires in cytomegalovirus infection. TCRdb re-derived calls from the reads in MiXCR, one entry per CDR3 protein. The sample holds hundreds of thousands of distinct CDR3 sequences, more than 20% seen once. The V and J ends lost 5 bases and 5 bases respectively, with 12 bases between them. The germline gives CDR1 MNHEY, CDR2 SMNVEV (reference sequence). CDR3 length: 13 amino acids. The rearrangement uses TRBV27 and TRBJ2-5; D is unclear. The sequence came from a human donor in good health (CMV status not recorded). Some clones in this sample may be carry-over from other donors' samples. Sequencing was carried out using CD8+ T cells from PBMCs. CDR3 amino acids: CASSQARLETQYF. CDR3 nucleotides: TGTGCCAGCAGTCAGGCAAGGCTGGAGACCCAGTACTTC.